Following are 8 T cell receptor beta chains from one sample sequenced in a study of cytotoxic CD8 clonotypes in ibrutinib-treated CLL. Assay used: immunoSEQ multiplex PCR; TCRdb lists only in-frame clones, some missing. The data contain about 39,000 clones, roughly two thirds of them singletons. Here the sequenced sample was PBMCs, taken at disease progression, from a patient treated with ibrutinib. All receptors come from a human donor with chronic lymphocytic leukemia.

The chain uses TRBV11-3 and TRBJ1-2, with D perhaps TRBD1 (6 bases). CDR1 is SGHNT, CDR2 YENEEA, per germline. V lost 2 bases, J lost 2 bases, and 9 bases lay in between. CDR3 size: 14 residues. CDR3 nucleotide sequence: TGTGCCAGCAGCTTAACGACAGGAAACTATGGCTACACCTTC. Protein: CASSLTTGNYGYTF.

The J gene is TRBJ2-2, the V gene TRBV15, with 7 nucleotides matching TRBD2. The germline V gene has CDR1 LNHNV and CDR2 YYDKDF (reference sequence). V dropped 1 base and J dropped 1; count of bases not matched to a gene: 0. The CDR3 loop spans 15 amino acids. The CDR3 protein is CATSRAGGNTGELFF. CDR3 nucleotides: TGTGCCACCAGCAGAGCGGGAGGGAACACCGGGGAGCTGTTTTTT.

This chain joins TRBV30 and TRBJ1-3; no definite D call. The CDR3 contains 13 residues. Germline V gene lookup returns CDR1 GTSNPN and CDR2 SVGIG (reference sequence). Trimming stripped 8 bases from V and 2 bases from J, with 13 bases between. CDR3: CAVWEAAGNTIYF. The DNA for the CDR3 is TGTGCCGTCTGGGAGGCGGCTGGAAACACCATATATTTT.

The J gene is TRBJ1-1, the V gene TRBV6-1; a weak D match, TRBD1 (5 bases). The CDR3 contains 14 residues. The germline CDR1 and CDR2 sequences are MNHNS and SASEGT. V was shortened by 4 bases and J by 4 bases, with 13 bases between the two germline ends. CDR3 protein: CASSVQGGGTEAFF. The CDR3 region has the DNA TGTGCCAGCAGTGTGCAGGGAGGAGGCACTGAAGCTTTCTTT.

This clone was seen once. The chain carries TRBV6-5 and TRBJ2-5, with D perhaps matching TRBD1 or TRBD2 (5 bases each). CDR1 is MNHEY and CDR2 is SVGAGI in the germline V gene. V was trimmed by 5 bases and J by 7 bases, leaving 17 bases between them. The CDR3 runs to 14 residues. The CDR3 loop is CASSLGTLEGTQYF. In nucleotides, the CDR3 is TGTGCCAGCAGTCTCGGGACCCTAGAGGGGACCCAGTACTTC.

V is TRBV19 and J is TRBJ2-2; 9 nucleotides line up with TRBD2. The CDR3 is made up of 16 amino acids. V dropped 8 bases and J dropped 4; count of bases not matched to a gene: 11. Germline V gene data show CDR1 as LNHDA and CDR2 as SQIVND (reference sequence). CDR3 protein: CASQYLSGGSTGELFF. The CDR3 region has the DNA TGTGCCAGTCAGTATCTAAGCGGGGGGAGCACCGGGGAGCTGTTTTTT.

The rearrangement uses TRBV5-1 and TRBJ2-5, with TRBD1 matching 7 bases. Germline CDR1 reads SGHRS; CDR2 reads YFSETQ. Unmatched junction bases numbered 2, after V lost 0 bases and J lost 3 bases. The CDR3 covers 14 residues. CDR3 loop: CASSLAGQKETQYF. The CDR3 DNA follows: TGCGCCAGCAGCTTGGCGGGACAGAAAGAGACCCAGTACTTC.

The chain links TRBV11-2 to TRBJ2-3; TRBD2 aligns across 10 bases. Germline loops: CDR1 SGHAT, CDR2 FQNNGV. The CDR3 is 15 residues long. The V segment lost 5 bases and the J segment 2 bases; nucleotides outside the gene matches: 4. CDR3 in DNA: TGTGCCAGCAGCCAAACTAGCGGGGTCACAGATACGCAGTATTTT. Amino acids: CASSQTSGVTDTQYF.